The T cell receptor beta chain under discussion was sequenced for a study of cytomegalovirus exposure and HLA in healthy donors. Study-level background: Counted in an early data release were about 85 million unique TCRs from HLA-typed donors.

CDR3 length: 13 amino acids. Study observations and caveats: Some public TCRs appeared in many individuals, while most sequences were rare. Indistinguishability led to the exclusion of some V segments, TRBV6-2 and TRBV6-3 included. Sequencing had likely introduced a cluster of highly shared sequence variants as an artifact.

Both 60 Vbeta primers and 13 Jbeta primers went into the PCR. Sequenced by immunoSEQ multiplex PCR; TCRdb stores in-frame clones only, minus some. Of roughly 170,000 clones in the sample, 80% were seen once. Comments on this clone: Its matching antigen is unknown.

The sequencing input was PBMCs. The V call is TRBV21-1, the J call TRBJ2-1; whether TRBD2, the table's D call, matches the DNA was not checked. TRBV21-1 is a recognized pseudogene. The receptor was isolated from a boy under 18 in good health and CMV-seronegative. DNA of the CDR3: TGTGCCAGAAGGGGGGAGGGTTACAATGAGCAGTTCTTC. As protein: CARRGEGYNEQFF.